This TCR beta chain was observed in a study of response to subunit inactivated influenza vaccine. Study conclusions and caveats: Researchers suggested that each seasonal influenza vaccination recruits few new T cells.

From the RT-PCR reads, TCRdb called clonotypes with MiXCR, one entry per CDR3 protein. The sample includes over 400,000 distinct CDR3 sequences, 11% of them seen just once. This clonotype was seen only a few times. Antigen specificity is unknown. The V gene lost 5 bases and the J gene lost 12 bases, with 17 bases spanning the gap. The CDR3 length is 13 residues. The sample in question was PBMCs from blood, obtained 45 days after vaccination. The chain employs TRBV12-3 or TRBV12-4 and TRBJ2-1, with unresolved D. This clonotype was obtained from a man aged 45-60 years who received an inactivated influenza vaccine. The CDR3 DNA reads TGTGCCAGCAGTGCTGGCACTTCATGGCGGCAGTTCTTC. The encoded protein is CASSAGTSWRQFF.